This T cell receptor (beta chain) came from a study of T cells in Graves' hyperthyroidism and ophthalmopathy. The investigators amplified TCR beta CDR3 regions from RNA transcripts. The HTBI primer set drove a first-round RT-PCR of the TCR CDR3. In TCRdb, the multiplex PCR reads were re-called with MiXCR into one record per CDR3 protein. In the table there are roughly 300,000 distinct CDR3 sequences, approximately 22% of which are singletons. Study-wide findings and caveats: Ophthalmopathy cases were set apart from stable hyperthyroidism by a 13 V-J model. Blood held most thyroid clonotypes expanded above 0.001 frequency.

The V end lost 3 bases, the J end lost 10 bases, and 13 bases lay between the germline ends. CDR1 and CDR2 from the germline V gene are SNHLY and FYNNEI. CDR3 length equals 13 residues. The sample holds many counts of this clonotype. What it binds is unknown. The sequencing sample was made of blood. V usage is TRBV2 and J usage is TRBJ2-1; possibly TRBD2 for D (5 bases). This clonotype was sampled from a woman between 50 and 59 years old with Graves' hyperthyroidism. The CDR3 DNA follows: TGTGCCAGCAGTGACTCCGGGATCGAGGAGCAGTTCTTC. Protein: CASSDSGIEEQFF.